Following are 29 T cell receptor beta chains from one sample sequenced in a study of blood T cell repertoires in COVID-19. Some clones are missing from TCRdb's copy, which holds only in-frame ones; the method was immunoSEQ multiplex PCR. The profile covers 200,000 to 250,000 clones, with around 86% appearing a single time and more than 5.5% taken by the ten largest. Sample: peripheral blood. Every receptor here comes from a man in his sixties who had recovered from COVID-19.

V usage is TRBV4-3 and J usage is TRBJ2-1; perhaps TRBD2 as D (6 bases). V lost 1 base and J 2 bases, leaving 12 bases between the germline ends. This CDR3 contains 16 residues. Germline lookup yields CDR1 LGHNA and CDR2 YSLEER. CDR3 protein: CASSQGGLLTYNEQFF. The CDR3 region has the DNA TGCGCCAGCAGCCAAGGGGGACTCCTCACCTACAATGAGCAGTTCTTC.

CDR3 nucleotide sequence: TGTGCCAGCAAGGGGGGGGCCCCGGTCACCGGGGAGCTGTTTTTT. Amino acids: CASKGGAPVTGELFF. The J gene is TRBJ2-2, the V gene TRBV28; the D gene is possibly TRBD2 (7 bases). Trimming removed 7 bases at V and 4 bases at J, with 16 bases between. The CDR3 extends over 15 amino acids. CDR1 and CDR2 (germline): MDHEN, SYDVKM.

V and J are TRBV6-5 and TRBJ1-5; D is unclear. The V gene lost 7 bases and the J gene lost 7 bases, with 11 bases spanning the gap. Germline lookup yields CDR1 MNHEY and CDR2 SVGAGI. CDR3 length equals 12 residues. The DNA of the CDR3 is TGTGCCAGCATGTCCAGCAGGCAGCCCCAGCATTTT. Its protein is CASMSSRQPQHF.

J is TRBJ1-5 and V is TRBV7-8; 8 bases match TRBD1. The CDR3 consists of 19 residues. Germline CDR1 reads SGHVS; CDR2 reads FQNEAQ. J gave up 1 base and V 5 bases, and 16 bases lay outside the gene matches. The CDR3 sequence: CASSVGTGVLRSSNQPQHF. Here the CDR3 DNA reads TGTGCCAGCAGCGTTGGGACAGGAGTACTACGATCCAGCAATCAGCCCCAGCATTTT.

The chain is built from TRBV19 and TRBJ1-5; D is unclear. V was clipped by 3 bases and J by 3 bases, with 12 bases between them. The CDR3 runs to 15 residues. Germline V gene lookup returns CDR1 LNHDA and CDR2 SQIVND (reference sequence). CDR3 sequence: CASSIGLTNNQPQHF. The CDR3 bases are TGTGCCAGTAGTATCGGACTGACTAACAATCAGCCCCAGCATTTT.

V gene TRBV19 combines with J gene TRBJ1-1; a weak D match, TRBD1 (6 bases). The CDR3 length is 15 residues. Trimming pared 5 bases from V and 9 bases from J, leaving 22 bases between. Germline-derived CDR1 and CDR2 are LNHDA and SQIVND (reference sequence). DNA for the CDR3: TGTGCCAGTAGTCCGCCGGACAGACTACGGGTGAAAGCTTTCTTT. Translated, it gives CASSPPDRLRVKAFF. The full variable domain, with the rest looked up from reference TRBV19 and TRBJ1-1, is DGGITQSPKYLFRKEGQNVTLSCEQNLNHDAMYWYRQDPGQGLRLIYYSQIVNDFQKGDIAEGYSVSREKKESFPLTVTSAQKNPTAFYLCASSPPDRLRVKAFFGQGTRLTVV.

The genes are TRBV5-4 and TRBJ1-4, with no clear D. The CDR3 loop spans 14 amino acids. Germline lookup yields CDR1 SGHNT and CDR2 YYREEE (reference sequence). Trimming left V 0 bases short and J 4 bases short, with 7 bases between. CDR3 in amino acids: CASSLVRHNEKLFF. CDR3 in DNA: TGTGCCAGCAGCTTGGTGCGACATAATGAAAAACTGTTTTTT.

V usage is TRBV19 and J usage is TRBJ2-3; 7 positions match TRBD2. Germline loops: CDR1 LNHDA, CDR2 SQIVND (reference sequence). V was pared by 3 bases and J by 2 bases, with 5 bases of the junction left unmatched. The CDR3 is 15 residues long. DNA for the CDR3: TGTGCCAGTAGTATTAGCGGGCCCAACACAGATACGCAGTATTTT. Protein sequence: CASSISGPNTDTQYF.

The DNA for the CDR3 is TGTGCCAGCAAAGAGCGTAGGTTTAGCAATCAGCCCCAGCATTTT. This codes for CASKERRFSNQPQHF. The genes are TRBV6-5 and TRBJ1-5, with D uncertain. This CDR3 region has 15 residues. V was cut by 7 bases and J by 0 bases, with 13 bases left in between. Germline values: CDR1 MNHEY, CDR2 SVGAGI.

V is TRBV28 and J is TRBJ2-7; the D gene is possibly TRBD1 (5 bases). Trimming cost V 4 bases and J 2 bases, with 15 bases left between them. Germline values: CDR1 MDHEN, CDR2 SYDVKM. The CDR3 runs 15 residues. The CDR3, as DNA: TGTGCCAGCAGTTCCCCCCTGGGGCGGCCCTACGAGCAGTACTTC. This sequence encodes CASSSPLGRPYEQYF.

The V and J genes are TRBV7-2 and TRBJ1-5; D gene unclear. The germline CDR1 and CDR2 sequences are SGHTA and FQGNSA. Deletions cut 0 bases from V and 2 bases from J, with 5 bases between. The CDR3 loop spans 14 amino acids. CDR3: CASSLAARNQPQHF. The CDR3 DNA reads TGTGCCAGCAGCTTAGCGGCCCGCAATCAGCCCCAGCATTTT. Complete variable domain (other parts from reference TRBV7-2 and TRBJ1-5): GAGVSQSPSNKVTEKGKDVELRCDPISGHTALYWYRQSLGQGLEFLIYFQGNSAPDKSGLPSDRFSAERTGGSVSTLTIQRTQQEDSAVYLCASSLAARNQPQHFGDGTRLSIL.

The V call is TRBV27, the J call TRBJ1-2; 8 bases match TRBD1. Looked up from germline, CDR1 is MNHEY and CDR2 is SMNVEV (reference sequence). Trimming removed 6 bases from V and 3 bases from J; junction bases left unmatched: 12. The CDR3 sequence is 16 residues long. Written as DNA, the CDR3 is TGTGCCAGCAGCCCCGACCTCAGGGGGCAGGACTATGGCTACACCTTC. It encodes CASSPDLRGQDYGYTF.

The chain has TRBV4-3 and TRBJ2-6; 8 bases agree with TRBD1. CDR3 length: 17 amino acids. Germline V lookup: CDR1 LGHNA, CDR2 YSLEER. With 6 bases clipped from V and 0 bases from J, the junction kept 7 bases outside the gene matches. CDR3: CASRPGTGSSGANVLTF. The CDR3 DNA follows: TGCGCCAGCAGACCTGGGACAGGTAGCTCTGGGGCCAACGTCCTGACTTTC.

The CDR3: CSASVFYEQYF. In nucleotides, the CDR3 is TGCAGTGCTAGCGTCTTCTACGAGCAGTACTTC. The V gene is TRBV20-1, the J gene TRBJ2-7; no reliable D call. CDR3 length equals 11 residues. Trimming removed 3 bases at V and 3 bases at J, with 6 bases between. Germline V lookup: CDR1 DFQATT, CDR2 SNEGSKA (reference sequence).

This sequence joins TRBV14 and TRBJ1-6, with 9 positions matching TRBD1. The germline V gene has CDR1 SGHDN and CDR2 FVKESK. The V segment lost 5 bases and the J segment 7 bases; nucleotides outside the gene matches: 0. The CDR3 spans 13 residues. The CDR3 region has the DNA TGTGCCAGCAGCGGACAGGGGAATTCACCCCTCCACTTT. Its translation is CASSGQGNSPLHF.

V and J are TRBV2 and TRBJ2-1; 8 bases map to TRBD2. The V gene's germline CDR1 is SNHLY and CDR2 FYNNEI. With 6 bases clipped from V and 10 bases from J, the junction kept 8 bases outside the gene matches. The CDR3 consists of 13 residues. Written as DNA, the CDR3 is TGTGCCAGCAGCCCGGGACTAGGTAACGAGCAGTTCTTC. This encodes CASSPGLGNEQFF.

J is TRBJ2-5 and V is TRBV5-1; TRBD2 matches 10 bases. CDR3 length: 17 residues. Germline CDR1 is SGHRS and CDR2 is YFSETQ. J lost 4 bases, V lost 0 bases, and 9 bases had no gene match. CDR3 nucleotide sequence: TGCGCCAGCAGCTTGGACACAGCGGGAGGGCCCGGAGAGACCCAGTACTTC. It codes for CASSLDTAGGPGETQYF.

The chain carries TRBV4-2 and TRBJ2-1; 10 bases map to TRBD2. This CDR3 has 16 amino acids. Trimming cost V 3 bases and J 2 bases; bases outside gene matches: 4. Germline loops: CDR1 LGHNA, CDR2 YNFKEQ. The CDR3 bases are TGTGCCAGCAGCCAGGCCGGGACTAGCGCCTACAATGAGCAGTTCTTC. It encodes CASSQAGTSAYNEQFF.

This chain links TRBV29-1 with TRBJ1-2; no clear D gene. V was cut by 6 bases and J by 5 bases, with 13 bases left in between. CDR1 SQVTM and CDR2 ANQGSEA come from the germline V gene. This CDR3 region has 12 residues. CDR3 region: CSVRGIGYGYTF. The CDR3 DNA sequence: TGCAGCGTCCGCGGCATTGGATATGGCTACACCTTC.

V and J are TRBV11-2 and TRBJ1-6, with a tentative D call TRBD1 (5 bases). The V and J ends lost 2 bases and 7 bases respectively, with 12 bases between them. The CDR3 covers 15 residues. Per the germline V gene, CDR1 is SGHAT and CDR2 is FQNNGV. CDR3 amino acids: CASSLRRDLNSPLHF. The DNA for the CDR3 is TGTGCCAGCAGCTTAAGGCGGGACCTGAATTCACCCCTCCACTTT.

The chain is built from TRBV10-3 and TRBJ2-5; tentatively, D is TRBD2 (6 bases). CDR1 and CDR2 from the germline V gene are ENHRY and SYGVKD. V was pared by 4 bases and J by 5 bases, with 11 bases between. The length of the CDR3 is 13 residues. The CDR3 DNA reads TGTGCCATCAGTGGGGAGGTCCGGGAGACCCAGTACTTC. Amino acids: CAISGEVRETQYF.

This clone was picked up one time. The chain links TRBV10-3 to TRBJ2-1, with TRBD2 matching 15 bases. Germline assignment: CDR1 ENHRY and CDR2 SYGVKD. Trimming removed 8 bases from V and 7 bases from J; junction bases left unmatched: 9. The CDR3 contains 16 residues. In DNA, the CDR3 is TGTGCCATCTCCTGGACTAGCGGGAGGGGCCTAAATGAGCAGTTCTTC. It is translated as CAISWTSGRGLNEQFF.

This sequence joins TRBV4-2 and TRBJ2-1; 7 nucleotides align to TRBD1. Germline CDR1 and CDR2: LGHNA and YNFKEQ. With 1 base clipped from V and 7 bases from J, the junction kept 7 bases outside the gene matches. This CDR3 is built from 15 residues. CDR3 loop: CASSQGDSMWNEQFF. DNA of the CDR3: TGTGCCAGCAGCCAAGGGGACAGCATGTGGAATGAGCAGTTCTTC.

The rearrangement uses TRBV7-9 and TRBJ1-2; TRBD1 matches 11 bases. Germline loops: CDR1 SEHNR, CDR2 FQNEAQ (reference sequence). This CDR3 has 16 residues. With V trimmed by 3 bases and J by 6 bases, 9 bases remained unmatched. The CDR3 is CASSFSFGQGANGYTF. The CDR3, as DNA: TGTGCCAGCAGCTTTAGCTTTGGACAGGGGGCAAATGGCTACACCTTC.

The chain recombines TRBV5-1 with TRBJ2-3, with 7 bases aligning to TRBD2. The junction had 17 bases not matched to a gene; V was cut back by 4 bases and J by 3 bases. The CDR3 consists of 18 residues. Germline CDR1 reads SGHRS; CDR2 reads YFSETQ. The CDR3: CASSRPRYTSAETDTQYF. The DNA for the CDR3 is TGCGCCAGCAGCCGTCCTCGATACACTAGCGCCGAAACAGATACGCAGTATTTT. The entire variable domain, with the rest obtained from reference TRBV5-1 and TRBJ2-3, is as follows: KAGVTQTPRYLIKTRGQQVTLSCSPISGHRSVSWYQQTPGQGLQFLFEYFSETQRNKGNFPGRFSGRQFSNSRSEMNVSTLELGDSALYLCASSRPRYTSAETDTQYFGPGTRLTVL.

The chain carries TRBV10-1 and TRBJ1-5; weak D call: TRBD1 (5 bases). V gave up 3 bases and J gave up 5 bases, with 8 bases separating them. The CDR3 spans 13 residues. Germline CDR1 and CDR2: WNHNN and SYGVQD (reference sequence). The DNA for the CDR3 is TGCGCCAGCAGTGAAGGGGTACATCAGCCCCAGCATTTT. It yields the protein CASSEGVHQPQHF.

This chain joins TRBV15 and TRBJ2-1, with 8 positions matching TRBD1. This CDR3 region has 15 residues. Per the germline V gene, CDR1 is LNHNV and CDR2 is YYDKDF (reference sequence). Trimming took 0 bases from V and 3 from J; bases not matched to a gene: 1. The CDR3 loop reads CATSREGQVYNEQFF. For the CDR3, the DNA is TGTGCCACCAGCAGAGAGGGACAGGTCTACAATGAGCAGTTCTTC.

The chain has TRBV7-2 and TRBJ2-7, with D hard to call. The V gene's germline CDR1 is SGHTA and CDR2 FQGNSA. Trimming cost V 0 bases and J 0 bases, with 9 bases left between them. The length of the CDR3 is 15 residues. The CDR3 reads CASSLASTNSYEQYF. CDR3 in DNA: TGTGCCAGCAGCTTAGCTAGCACCAACTCCTACGAGCAGTACTTC.

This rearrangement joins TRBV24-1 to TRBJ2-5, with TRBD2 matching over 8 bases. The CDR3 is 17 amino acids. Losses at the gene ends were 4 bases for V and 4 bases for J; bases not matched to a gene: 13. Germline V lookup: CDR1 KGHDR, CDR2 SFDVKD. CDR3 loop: CATSDPASRGARETQYF. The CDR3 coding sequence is TGTGCCACCAGTGACCCTGCCTCGCGGGGGGCTCGAGAGACCCAGTACTTC.